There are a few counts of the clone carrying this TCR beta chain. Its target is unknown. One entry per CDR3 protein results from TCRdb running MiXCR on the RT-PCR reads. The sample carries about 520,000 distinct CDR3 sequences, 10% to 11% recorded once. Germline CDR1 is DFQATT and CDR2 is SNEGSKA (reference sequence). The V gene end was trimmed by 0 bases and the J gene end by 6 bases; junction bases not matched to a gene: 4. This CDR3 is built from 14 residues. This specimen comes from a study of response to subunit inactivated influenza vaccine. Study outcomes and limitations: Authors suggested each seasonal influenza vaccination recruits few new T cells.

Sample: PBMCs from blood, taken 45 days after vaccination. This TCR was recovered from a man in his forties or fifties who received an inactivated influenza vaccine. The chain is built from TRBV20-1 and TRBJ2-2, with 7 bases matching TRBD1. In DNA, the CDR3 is TGCAGTGCTAGAGACGACCAGGGGGCCGGGGAGCTGTTTTTT. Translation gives CSARDDQGAGELFF.